The 15 T cell receptor beta chains below were found in one sample sequenced in a study of T cells in Graves' hyperthyroidism and ophthalmopathy. Authors of the study amplified TCR beta CDR3 regions from RNA transcripts. RT-PCR in the first round (using the HTBI primer set) targeted the TCR CDR3. TCRdb called the multiplex PCR reads again in MiXCR, with one record for every CDR3 protein. Among around 340,000 distinct CDR3 sequences listed, roughly 17% were seen once. The specimen was blood. The receptors shown here come from a woman aged 25 to 39 with Graves' hyperthyroidism that later progressed to Graves' ophthalmopathy.

This clonotype has a handful of counts. The chain joins TRBV6-5 to TRBJ2-1; the D is unclear. The CDR3 covers 14 residues. Germline lookup yields CDR1 MNHEY and CDR2 SVGAGI. Deletions cut 3 bases from V and 6 bases from J, with 12 bases between. In nucleotides, the CDR3 is TGTGCCAGCAGTTATATGCATATCCCCAATGAGCAGTTCTTC. Translated: CASSYMHIPNEQFF.

This clonotype has a count of ten or more. The V and J genes are TRBV5-1 and TRBJ1-1; D possibly corresponds to TRBD1 (5 bases). The V and J ends lost 1 base and 1 base respectively, with 8 bases between them. Germline CDR1 SGHRS, CDR2 YFSETQ. The CDR3 has 14 residues. The CDR3 loop is CASSLNDRNTEAFF. The DNA of the CDR3 is TGCGCCAGCAGCTTGAACGACAGGAACACTGAAGCTTTCTTT.

This clonotype was observed a few times. This sequence joins TRBV29-1 and TRBJ1-1, with 10 nucleotides matching TRBD1. CDR1 is SQVTM and CDR2 is ANQGSEA in the germline V gene. The CDR3 sequence is 16 residues long. V shed 4 bases and J 4 bases; nucleotides not matched to a gene: 12. The CDR3 loop reads CSVAMGQGITSTEAFF. The CDR3 region has the DNA TGCAGCGTTGCTATGGGACAGGGGATTACGAGCACTGAAGCTTTCTTT.

Many counts were recorded for this clonotype. V gene TRBV5-5 combines with J gene TRBJ1-2; D remains ambiguous. The CDR3 loop spans 16 amino acids. V lost 0 bases, J lost 4 bases, and 16 bases lay in between. Germline values: CDR1 SGHKS, CDR2 YYEKEE (reference sequence). CDR3 sequence reads: CASSLGLGVAGYGYTF. The CDR3 nucleotides are TGTGCCAGCAGCTTGGGTCTTGGGGTAGCAGGCTATGGCTACACCTTC.

The table lists this clonotype with a few counts. The chain has TRBV7-2 and TRBJ2-2; D remains unclear. The ends were cut back, 1 base at V and 1 base at J, with 13 bases in the middle. There are 17 residues in the CDR3. Germline V lookup: CDR1 SGHTA, CDR2 FQGNSA. CDR3 DNA: TGTGCCAGCAGCTTAGGAGTTCGGATTAAGAACACCGGGGAGCTGTTTTTT. Amino acids: CASSLGVRIKNTGELFF.

This clonotype was counted ten times or more. The chain joins TRBV5-5 to TRBJ2-3, with 15 nucleotides matching TRBD2. The germline gives CDR1 SGHKS, CDR2 YYEKEE (reference sequence). Trimming cost V 4 bases and J 6 bases; bases outside gene matches: 6. This CDR3 contains 16 residues. CDR3 in amino acids: CASSPWTSGRDDTQYF. The CDR3 DNA reads as TGTGCCAGCAGCCCATGGACTAGCGGGAGGGATGATACGCAGTATTTT.

This clonotype occurred a few times. The J gene is TRBJ2-1, the V gene TRBV20-1, with D perhaps matching TRBD1 (6 bases). CDR3 size: 13 residues. V lost 4 bases and J lost 6, with 13 bases in between. Looked up from germline, CDR1 is DFQATT and CDR2 is SNEGSKA (reference sequence). CDR3 nucleotide sequence: TGCAGTGCTAATCAGGGGATGGGCAATGAGCAGTTCTTC. Translation gives CSANQGMGNEQFF.

This clonotype appeared a few times. This chain uses TRBV19 with TRBJ2-3; TRBD2 agrees at 9 bases. This CDR3 region has 14 residues. Germline values: CDR1 LNHDA, CDR2 SQIVND (reference sequence). Unmatched junction bases numbered 3, after V lost 4 bases and J lost 4 bases. The CDR3 DNA sequence: TGTGCCAGTAGTACGCTAGCGGGGTCAGATACGCAGTATTTT. Translation: CASSTLAGSDTQYF.

This clonotype was found a few times. J is TRBJ1-5 and V is TRBV28; D is undetermined. Per germline, CDR1 MDHEN and CDR2 SYDVKM. Between the trimmed V and J ends, which lost 9 bases and 0 bases, there was a span of 9 bases. The CDR3 runs 13 residues. CDR3 sequence (DNA): TGTGCCAGTACAGCCTATAGCAATCAGCCCCAGCATTTT. Translated: CASTAYSNQPQHF.

In regard to this clonotype: Given a much more abundant clone one base away, this may be a read error. The V gene is TRBV6-1, the J gene TRBJ2-1; no reliable D call. The CDR3 sequence is 15 residues long. Germline CDR1 is MNHNS and CDR2 is SASEGT. CDR3 nucleotides: TGTGCCAGCAGTGATGGTAGCCCCTCCTACAATGAGCAGCTCTTC. The encoded protein is CASSDGSPSYNEQLF.

The rearrangement links TRBV3-1 to TRBJ2-3, with D unresolved. V was cut by 4 bases and J by 2 bases, with 13 bases left in between. The CDR3 has 15 residues. The germline V gene has CDR1 LGHDT and CDR2 YNNKEL (reference sequence). Here the CDR3 reads CASSPRAGLTDTQYF. The CDR3 DNA sequence: TGTGCCAGCAGCCCCCGGGCAGGTCTCACAGATACGCAGTATTTT.

This clonotype was observed a handful of times. The chain employs TRBV4-1 and TRBJ2-7; the D is unclear. The germline CDR1 and CDR2 sequences are MGHRA and YSYEKL. The V end lost 6 bases, the J end lost 2 bases, and 14 bases lay between the germline ends. The CDR3 contains 14 residues. CDR3 region: CASRPKGTAYEQYF. In DNA, the CDR3 is TGCGCCAGCAGACCAAAGGGAACCGCCTACGAGCAGTACTTC.

There are a few counts of this clonotype. The V call is TRBV20-1, the J call TRBJ2-3, with D maybe TRBD1 (5 bases). V shed 6 bases and J shed 4 bases, with 17 bases lying between them. The CDR3 is 14 residues long. Germline CDR1 is DFQATT and CDR2 is SNEGSKA (reference sequence). CDR3 sequence: CSAPDLQGPDTQYF. The CDR3 region has the DNA TGCAGTGCCCCCGACCTCCAGGGCCCAGATACGCAGTATTTT.

This clonotype was recorded a few times. V gene TRBV4-1 combines with J gene TRBJ2-2; D might be TRBD2 (5 bases). This CDR3 has 15 amino acids. Germline CDR1 is MGHRA and CDR2 is YSYEKL. V shed 5 bases and J shed 7 bases, with 17 bases lying between them. CDR3 loop: CASSLPPEGGGELFF. CDR3 nucleotide sequence: TGCGCCAGCAGCTTGCCGCCTGAGGGCGGCGGGGAGCTGTTTTTT.

Comment on this clonotype: An end of the junction does not agree with germline; a read error may underlie this. The chain is built from TRBV9 and TRBJ2-2; D is uncertain. Per germline, CDR1 SGDLS and CDR2 YYNGEE. This CDR3 has 12 amino acids. CDR3 sequence (DNA): TGTGCCAGCATCGTAGTGGTCGGGGAGCTGTTTTTT. Protein sequence: CASIVVVGELFF.